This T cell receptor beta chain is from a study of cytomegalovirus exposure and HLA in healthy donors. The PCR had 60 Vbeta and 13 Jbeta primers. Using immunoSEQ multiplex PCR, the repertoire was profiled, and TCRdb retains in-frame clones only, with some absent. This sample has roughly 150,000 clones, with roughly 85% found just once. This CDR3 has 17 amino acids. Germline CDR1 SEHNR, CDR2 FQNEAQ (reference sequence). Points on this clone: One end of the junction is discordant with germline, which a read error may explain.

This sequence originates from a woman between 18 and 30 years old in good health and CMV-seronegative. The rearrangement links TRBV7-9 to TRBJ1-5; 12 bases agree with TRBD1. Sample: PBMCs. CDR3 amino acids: CSSSHGDRGPRGQPQHF. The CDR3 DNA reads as TGTTCCAGCAGCCATGGGGACAGGGGGCCAAGAGGTCAGCCCCAGCATTTT.